The entry below describes one T cell receptor beta chain. The record originates from a study of patients and donors after allogeneic stem cell transplantation. The V end was cut by 6 bases, the J end by 2 bases, with 16 bases between. Germline loops: CDR1 SEHNR, CDR2 FQNEAQ (reference sequence). The CDR3 consists of 15 residues. TCRdb fed the RT-PCR reads into MiXCR, producing one record per CDR3 protein. The table lists 70,000 to 100,000 distinct CDR3 sequences, 4% to 5% of them singletons. The V call is TRBV7-9, the J call TRBJ1-1; possible D gene TRBD1, 6 bases. The receptor comes from a human donor who was either an allogeneic HSCT recipient or a stem cell or donor lymphocyte infusion donor (not recorded which). It is not recorded whose cells these are; they may come from a transplant donor. Sample: blood, either unsorted or a sorted T cell fraction (not recorded which). The CDR3 spells CASRYQTGLNTEAFF. CDR3 sequence (DNA): TGTGCCAGCAGATACCAGACAGGCCTAAACACTGAAGCTTTCTTT.